This is a list of T cell receptor beta chains from one sample in a study of human thymus T cells. The method was immunoSEQ multiplex PCR; TCRdb's version includes in-frame clones alone and lacks a portion of them. The repertoire includes roughly 120,000 clones, around 94% of them detected once, and approximately 0.022% sits in the top ten. Sequencing used thymus tissue. The receptors originated from a boy younger than two with a congenital heart defect but otherwise immunologically healthy. Each CDR3 is given with its conserved first and last residue. The size field is filled for only some rows; it gives once, few, many or a size class.

J,size,V,CDR3
TRBJ1-4,NA,TRBV4-1,CASSQDSWTGEEKLFF
TRBJ2-7,NA,TRBV5-4,CASSSDRTGLYEQYF
TRBJ2-5,NA,TRBV28,CASSWGDQETQYF
TRBJ2-3,NA,TRBV5-1,CASSLSGGAGTDTQYF
TRBJ1-5,NA,TRBV19,CASSIDQPGAPSNQPQHF
TRBJ1-2,NA,TRBV4-1,CASSQRLGQCGYTF
TRBJ2-7,NA,TRBV10-3,CATQWASGDPLSYEQYF
TRBJ2-6,NA,TRBV27,CASSRQGPSGANVLTF
TRBJ2-7,NA,TRBV11-2,CASSLEGTGDEQYF
TRBJ2-2,NA,TRBV10-3,CAISGDRGGTGELFF
TRBJ1-1,few,TRBV9,CASSVGFSTEAFF
TRBJ2-3,NA,TRBV11-2,CASSTRDRPAYTQYF
TRBJ2-7,NA,TRBV6-6,CASRTRQRSYYEQYF
TRBJ2-3,NA,TRBV27,CASSPRAGADTQYF
TRBJ2-7,once,TRBV6-1,CASKSGRPYEQYF
TRBJ2-1,NA,TRBV2,CASSDPRLNEGSRDNEQFF
TRBJ1-2,NA,TRBV5-1,CASSLYSGTGGDGYTF
TRBJ1-1,NA,TRBV5-1,CASSLGNTGQGVDTEAFF
TRBJ2-3,NA,TRBV7-2,CASSSRTSGGPSNTQYF
TRBJ1-1,NA,TRBV5-4,CASSLIDSPSVAFF